The 30 T cell receptor beta chains listed next were all sequenced from one sample in a study of shared clonotypes between healthy human individuals. Generated by immunoSEQ multiplex PCR, the TCRdb table keeps only in-frame clones and is missing some. This table has roughly 2 million clones, around 95% appearing once. The sample comprised naive CD4+ T cells sorted from blood. Noted subset: CD45RA+ positively selected. The receptor set was obtained from a man between 18 and 35 years old in good health.

This chain connects TRBV5-3 to TRBJ2-1; 14 bases line up with TRBD2. TRBV5-3 is treated as an ORF (open reading frame) with a function not yet certain. After removal of 4 bases from V and 8 bases from J, the junction contained 5 bases not matched to a gene. The length of the CDR3 is 15 residues. The DNA of the CDR3 is TGTGCCAGAAGCCCGGGACTAGCGGGAGTGTATGAGCAGTTCTTC. This codes for CARSPGLAGVYEQFF.

This chain connects TRBV30 to TRBJ2-2, with 11 positions matching TRBD2. The V gene's germline CDR1 is GTSNPN and CDR2 SVGIG (reference sequence). V dropped 4 bases and J dropped 4; count of bases not matched to a gene: 8. The length of the CDR3 is 16 residues. The CDR3 DNA follows: TGTGCCTGGAACGCGGGGACTAGCGGATTCACCGGGGAGCTGTTTTTT. Translation: CAWNAGTSGFTGELFF.

The chain is built from TRBV2 and TRBJ2-1, with unresolved D. Germline assignment: CDR1 SNHLY and CDR2 FYNNEI. This CDR3 region has 13 residues. V was cut by 6 bases and J by 10 bases, with 16 bases left in between. This chain's CDR3 is CASSPTAAGEQFF. CDR3 DNA: TGTGCCAGCAGCCCAACGGCGGCCGGGGAGCAGTTCTTC.

CDR3 nucleotide sequence: TGCGCCAGCAGCCTCACGCGGGAGGGCCTCAACGAGCAGTACTTC. Encoded protein: CASSLTREGLNEQYF. The chain joins TRBV4-3 to TRBJ2-7, with 9 bases matching TRBD2. CDR3 size: 15 residues. Germline trimming cut 4 bases from V and 5 bases from J; bases unmatched to any gene: 9. Germline CDR1 and CDR2: LGHNA and YSLEER.

V is TRBV9 and J is TRBJ1-5; 11 nucleotides agree with TRBD1. There are 14 residues in the CDR3. CDR1 and CDR2 from the germline V gene are SGDLS and YYNGEE. V lost 5 bases and J lost 6; bases outside the gene matches: 4. The DNA for the CDR3 is TGTGCCAGCAGTCCGGGACAGGGGGTTCAGCCCCAGCATTTT. It specifies CASSPGQGVQPQHF.

This sequence joins TRBV5-5 and TRBJ1-2; D might be TRBD1 (6 bases). The germline V gene has CDR1 SGHKS and CDR2 YYEKEE (reference sequence). Trimming removed 4 bases from V and 7 bases from J, with 14 bases in between. The CDR3 is made up of 13 amino acids. In DNA, the CDR3 is TGTGCCAGCAGCCTGGAGGGGGGCAGTGGCTACACCTTC. It translates to CASSLEGGSGYTF.

This chain links TRBV28 with TRBJ1-2, with TRBD1 matching 7 bases. The ends lost 5 bases at V and 4 bases at J; junction bases unmatched: 7. The CDR3 spans 14 residues. Germline CDR1 is MDHEN and CDR2 is SYDVKM. The CDR3 loop is CASSPIGQVYGYTF. In DNA form, the CDR3 reads TGTGCCAGCAGTCCAATAGGACAGGTCTATGGCTACACCTTC.

The rearrangement joins TRBV12-5 to TRBJ2-7; D gene uncertain. V dropped 6 bases and J dropped 6 bases, with 12 bases sitting between them. Germline CDR1 LGHNT, CDR2 FRNRAP. The CDR3 runs to 12 residues. The CDR3, as DNA: TGTGCTAGTGGGACCACATGGGGCGAGCAGTACTTC. Residues: CASGTTWGEQYF.

With respect to this clone: The sample holds other DNA sequences that translate to the same CDR3. The chain carries TRBV5-1 and TRBJ2-5, with 7 bases aligning to TRBD1. Germline assignment: CDR1 SGHRS and CDR2 YFSETQ. V was clipped by 5 bases and J by 2 bases; unmatched bases: 3. The CDR3 has 13 amino acids. CDR3 DNA: TGCGCCAGCAGGTCGACAGGGCAAGAGACCCAGTACTTC. Protein product: CASRSTGQETQYF.

This sequence joins TRBV7-9 and TRBJ2-1; D may correspond to TRBD1 or TRBD2 (5 bases each). V lost 3 bases, J lost 5 bases, and 14 bases lay in between. The germline V gene has CDR1 SEHNR and CDR2 FQNEAQ (reference sequence). This CDR3 is built from 15 residues. Here the CDR3 reads CASSFWLGDDNEQFF. CDR3 in DNA: TGTGCCAGCAGCTTTTGGTTGGGGGACGACAATGAGCAGTTCTTC.

The rearrangement uses TRBV27 and TRBJ2-3; possibly TRBD2 for D (5 bases). The CDR3 is 15 amino acids. CDR1 MNHEY and CDR2 SMNVEV come from the germline V gene (reference sequence). Between the trimmed V and J ends, which lost 5 bases and 1 base, there was a span of 13 bases. The CDR3: CASSLLERRTDTQYF. In nucleotides, the CDR3 is TGTGCCAGCAGTCTCTTGGAGCGGCGCACAGATACGCAGTATTTT.

The chain employs TRBV28 and TRBJ1-2; no clear D gene. V was trimmed by 3 bases and J by 5 bases, leaving 13 bases between them. There are 14 residues in the CDR3. CDR1 is MDHEN and CDR2 is SYDVKM in the germline V gene. This CDR3 reads CASSFGAPEYGYTF. DNA for the CDR3: TGTGCCAGCAGTTTTGGAGCCCCGGAGTATGGCTACACCTTC.

This chain's CDR3 is CASSWGDRSNYGYTF. In nucleotides, the CDR3 is TGTGCCAGCAGCTGGGGGGACCGATCTAACTATGGCTACACCTTC. The gene calls are TRBV5-6 and TRBJ1-2; D is possibly TRBD1 (5 bases). The length of the CDR3 is 15 residues. CDR1 is SGHDT, CDR2 YYEEEE, per germline. V lost 3 bases and J lost 0, with 12 bases in between.

This chain uses TRBV30 with TRBJ1-2, with D possibly TRBD1 on 5 matching bases. The length of the CDR3 is 14 residues. The V gene's germline CDR1 is GTSNPN and CDR2 SVGIG (reference sequence). The V end was cut by 0 bases, the J end by 6 bases, with 14 bases between. CDR3: CAWSVSRGTDGYTF. DNA of the CDR3: TGTGCCTGGAGTGTATCCCGGGGGACCGATGGCTACACCTTC.

The chain carries TRBV28 and TRBJ2-2, with a weak D call TRBD1 (5 bases). CDR1 MDHEN and CDR2 SYDVKM come from the germline V gene. The V end lost 3 bases, the J end lost 4 bases, and 12 bases lay between the germline ends. The length of the CDR3 is 15 residues. DNA of the CDR3: TGTGCCAGCAGTTTGGGGCAGGCCCCCACCGGGGAGCTGTTTTTT. As protein: CASSLGQAPTGELFF.

This rearrangement joins TRBV2 to TRBJ1-4; D is unclear. V lost 6 bases to trimming and J lost 0 bases, with 8 bases between them. In germline, CDR1 is SNHLY, CDR2 FYNNEI. This CDR3 comprises 14 residues. CDR3 region: CASSSQSTNEKLFF. CDR3 DNA: TGTGCCAGCAGCTCACAGTCAACTAATGAAAAACTGTTTTTT.

Notes on this clone: This sample includes further DNA sequences coding for the same CDR3. The chain links TRBV18 to TRBJ2-5; D is unclear. The V end was cut by 3 bases, the J end by 1 base, with 9 bases between. This CDR3 is built from 14 residues. CDR1 and CDR2 (germline): KGHSH, LQKENI. For the CDR3, the DNA is TGTGCCAGCTCACCCAGGACGTCCCAAGAGACCCAGTACTTC. This sequence encodes CASSPRTSQETQYF.

The chain recombines TRBV6-5 with TRBJ2-7; 7 bases match TRBD1. CDR1 and CDR2 from the germline V gene are MNHEY and SVGAGI. V lost 5 bases, J lost 5 bases, and 9 bases stayed unmatched. The CDR3 loop spans 14 amino acids. The CDR3 here is CASSTLATGNEQYF. The DNA of the CDR3 is TGTGCCAGCAGTACGCTCGCGACAGGGAACGAGCAGTACTTC.

V and J are TRBV29-1 and TRBJ1-5; tentatively, D is TRBD1 (5 bases). This CDR3 is built from 12 residues. Germline CDR1 and CDR2: SQVTM and ANQGSEA. V lost 4 bases, J lost 6 bases, and 10 bases lay in between. This chain's CDR3 is CSVVGEGQPQHF. CDR3 DNA: TGCAGCGTTGTAGGGGAGGGTCAGCCCCAGCATTTT.

The chain recombines TRBV10-1 with TRBJ2-5; 8 positions agree with TRBD2. CDR1 WNHNN and CDR2 SYGVQD come from the germline V gene (reference sequence). The CDR3 is 14 residues long. J gave up 3 bases and V 10 bases, and 10 bases lay outside the gene matches. CDR3 amino acids: CANPTGTREETQYF. CDR3 sequence (DNA): TGCGCCAACCCTACCGGGACTAGGGAAGAGACCCAGTACTTC.

This chain links TRBV7-2 with TRBJ2-1; 8 bases are a match to TRBD2. The germline CDR1 and CDR2 sequences are SGHTA and FQGNSA. The ends lost 6 bases at V and 6 bases at J; junction bases unmatched: 10. CDR3 length: 15 residues. CDR3 coding DNA: TGTGCCAGCAGTTGGAGCGGGAGCTTTGGCAATGAGCAGTTCTTC. This gives the protein CASSWSGSFGNEQFF.

This clone was observed once. The CDR3: CSVGGLAGGPGEQYF. The CDR3 nucleotides read TGCAGCGTCGGAGGACTAGCGGGGGGGCCGGGCGAGCAGTACTTC. J is TRBJ2-7 and V is TRBV29-1; 15 nucleotides agree with TRBD2. Germline loops: CDR1 SQVTM, CDR2 ANQGSEA. Trimming cost V 6 bases and J 6 bases; bases outside gene matches: 9. This CDR3 is 15 amino acids long.

The chain couples TRBV2 to TRBJ2-5, with D maybe TRBD1 (6 bases). Trimming took 7 bases from V and 4 from J, leaving 13 bases between them. This CDR3 is built from 13 residues. Germline V gives CDR1 SNHLY, CDR2 FYNNEI. The CDR3 region has the DNA TGTGCCAGCACCCTTTTAGGGGGAGAGACCCAGTACTTC. Protein: CASTLLGGETQYF.

The chain employs TRBV19 and TRBJ1-2, with 8 bases that match TRBD1. Germline V gene data show CDR1 as LNHDA and CDR2 as SQIVND (reference sequence). V was clipped by 6 bases and J by 4 bases; unmatched bases: 13. The CDR3 extends over 16 amino acids. This CDR3 is CASRTGTGSPTYGYTF. CDR3 DNA: TGTGCCAGTAGGACCGGGACAGGTAGCCCCACCTATGGCTACACCTTC.

This chain joins TRBV5-1 and TRBJ2-5; D remains ambiguous. Germline V gene data show CDR1 as SGHRS and CDR2 as YFSETQ. V lost 2 bases and J 1 base, leaving 6 bases between the germline ends. The length of the CDR3 is 13 residues. CDR3 sequence (DNA): TGCGCCAGCAGCTTTCCCGGCCAAGAGACCCAGTACTTC. The encoded protein is CASSFPGQETQYF.

This clone was observed many times. This same CDR3 is encoded by further DNA sequences in the sample. The CDR3 DNA is TGCGCCAGCAGCTTACTGGCTTCTGGGGCCAACGTCCTGACTTTC. Residues: CASSLLASGANVLTF. The V gene is TRBV5-1, the J gene TRBJ2-6; D is undetermined. V dropped 2 bases and J dropped 1 base, with 7 bases sitting between them. The length of the CDR3 is 15 residues. CDR1 and CDR2 from the germline V gene are SGHRS and YFSETQ.

This clone was counted once. The chain joins TRBV10-3 to TRBJ2-1; 8 nucleotides match TRBD2. The CDR3 is made up of 15 amino acids. Germline CDR1 is ENHRY and CDR2 is SYGVKD. The junction had 9 bases not matched to a gene; V was cut back by 7 bases and J by 4 bases. This CDR3 is CAITRTSRGYNEQFF. The CDR3 nucleotides are TGTGCCATCACTAGGACTAGCCGGGGGTACAATGAGCAGTTCTTC.

The gene calls are TRBV19 and TRBJ2-3; D is unclear. The CDR3 loop spans 15 amino acids. The germline V gene has CDR1 LNHDA and CDR2 SQIVND (reference sequence). V was pared by 4 bases and J by 0 bases, with 11 bases between. CDR3 nucleotides: TGTGCCAGTAGTACCGGACGGCTAAGCACAGATACGCAGTATTTT. Encoded protein: CASSTGRLSTDTQYF. Full variable domain (missing parts from reference TRBV19 and TRBJ2-3): DGGITQSPKYLFRKEGQNVTLSCEQNLNHDAMYWYRQDPGQGLRLIYYSQIVNDFQKGDIAEGYSVSREKKESFPLTVTSAQKNPTAFYLCASSTGRLSTDTQYFGPGTRLTVL.

The J gene is TRBJ1-4, the V gene TRBV7-2; D unclear. Between the trimmed V and J ends, which lost 3 bases and 0 bases, there was a span of 5 bases. Germline lookup yields CDR1 SGHTA and CDR2 FQGNSA. This CDR3 spans 14 amino acids. The CDR3 protein is CASSFTATNEKLFF. The DNA of the CDR3 is TGTGCCAGCAGCTTCACTGCAACTAATGAAAAACTGTTTTTT. The full variable domain, with the rest looked up from reference TRBV7-2 and TRBJ1-4, is GAGVSQSPSNKVTEKGKDVELRCDPISGHTALYWYRQSLGQGLEFLIYFQGNSAPDKSGLPSDRFSAERTGGSVSTLTIQRTQQEDSAVYLCASSFTATNEKLFFGSGTQLSVL.

This clone occurred a few times. The V call is TRBV6-5, the J call TRBJ1-5, with TRBD1 matching over 11 bases. J gave up 4 bases and V 5 bases, and 4 bases lay outside the gene matches. The CDR3 has 15 residues. Germline V CDR1 and CDR2: MNHEY, SVGAGI. The CDR3 nucleotides are TGTGCCAGCAGTCCGGACAGGGGGCTGAATCAGCCCCAGCATTTT. Amino acids: CASSPDRGLNQPQHF.